The 7 T cell receptor beta chains below all came from one sample that was sequenced in a study of PD-L1 blockade in urothelial cancer. Time point specified: pretreatment peripheral blood. Profiled with immunoSEQ multiplex PCR; TCRdb holds only in-frame clones, not every one. The sample holds roughly 47,000 clones, approximately 85% seen once. The sample was PBMCs, taken around atezolizumab (anti-PD-L1) treatment. The source of these receptors is a man in his 70s with urothelial cancer.

CDR3 region: CASSARQGTNEKLFF. CDR3 nucleotide sequence: TGTGCCAGCAGCGCCAGACAGGGGACTAATGAAAAACTGTTTTTT. The chain uses TRBV7-6 and TRBJ1-4; the match to TRBD1 covers 8 bases. Trimming cost V 5 bases and J 2 bases; bases outside gene matches: 4. This CDR3 region has 15 residues. Germline V gene data show CDR1 as SGHVS and CDR2 as FNYEAQ.

The V and J genes are TRBV11-2 and TRBJ1-1; D remains ambiguous. This CDR3 is 14 amino acids long. Looked up from germline, CDR1 is SGHAT and CDR2 is FQNNGV. The V end lost 5 bases, the J end lost 5 bases, and 15 bases lay between the germline ends. CDR3 in amino acids: CASSPSRGRTEAFF. In nucleotides, the CDR3 is TGTGCCAGCAGCCCTTCGCGGGGTAGGACTGAAGCTTTCTTT.

The chain employs TRBV11-3 and TRBJ2-1, with 10 positions matching TRBD2. Trimming at V came to 5 bases and at J to 5 bases, leaving 9 bases not matched to a gene. The germline V gene encodes CDR1 SGHNT and CDR2 YENEEA. There are 16 residues in the CDR3. In DNA form, the CDR3 reads TGTGCCAGCAGCGCCACGTTAGCGGGAGGAGACAATGAGCAGTTCTTC. Amino acids: CASSATLAGGDNEQFF.

This CDR3 reads CASSLGIAGYNEQFF. For the CDR3, the DNA is TGCGCCAGCAGCCTGGGGATAGCGGGGTACAATGAGCAGTTCTTC. V gene TRBV5-1 combines with J gene TRBJ2-1; 8 bases align to TRBD2. This CDR3 is 15 amino acids long. Germline-derived CDR1 and CDR2 are SGHRS and YFSETQ. With 4 bases clipped from V and 4 bases from J, the junction kept 7 bases outside the gene matches.

This clone was counted once. The same CDR3 can be traced to other DNA sequences in this sample. The chain couples TRBV28 to TRBJ1-5, with D maybe TRBD1 (5 bases). Trimming shortened V by 2 bases and J by 1 base, and 6 bases separated the two germline ends. Per germline, CDR1 MDHEN and CDR2 SYDVKM. This CDR3 has 14 residues. CDR3 protein: CASSLGGSNQPQHF. The DNA for the CDR3 is TGTGCCAGCAGTTTAGGGGGGAGCAATCAGCCCCAGCATTTT.

The rearrangement joins TRBV6-1 to TRBJ2-7; TRBD2 is a possible D gene (5 bases). Deletions cut 8 bases from V and 2 bases from J, with 10 bases between. The CDR3 is 12 residues long. Germline CDR1 is MNHNS and CDR2 is SASEGT. CDR3 loop: CASEGNTYEQYF. In DNA, the CDR3 is TGTGCCAGCGAGGGCAACACCTACGAGCAGTACTTC.

In its sample, this clone was seen a few times. The chain is built from TRBV4-1 and TRBJ1-2; D gene unclear. Germline V gene sequence: CDR1 MGHRA, CDR2 YSYEKL. V was cut by 0 bases and J by 6 bases, with 8 bases left in between. CDR3 length equals 13 residues. The CDR3 sequence: CASSQDVEDGYTF. DNA of the CDR3: TGCGCCAGCAGCCAAGATGTGGAGGATGGCTACACCTTC.